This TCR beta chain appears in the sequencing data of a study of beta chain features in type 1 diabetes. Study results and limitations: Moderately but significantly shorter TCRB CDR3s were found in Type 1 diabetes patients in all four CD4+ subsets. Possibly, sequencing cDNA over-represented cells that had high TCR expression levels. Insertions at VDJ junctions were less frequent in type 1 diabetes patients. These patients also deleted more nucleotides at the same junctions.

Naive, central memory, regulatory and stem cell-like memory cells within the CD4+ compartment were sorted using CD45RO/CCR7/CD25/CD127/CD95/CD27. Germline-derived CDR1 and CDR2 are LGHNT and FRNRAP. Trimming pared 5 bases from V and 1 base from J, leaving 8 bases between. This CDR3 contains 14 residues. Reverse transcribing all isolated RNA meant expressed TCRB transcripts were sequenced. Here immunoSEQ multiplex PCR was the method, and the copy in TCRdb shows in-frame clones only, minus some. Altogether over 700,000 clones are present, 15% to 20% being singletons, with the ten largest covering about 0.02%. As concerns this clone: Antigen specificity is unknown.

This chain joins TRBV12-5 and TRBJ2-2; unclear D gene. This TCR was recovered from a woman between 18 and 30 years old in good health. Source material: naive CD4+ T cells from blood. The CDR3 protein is CASGETVNTGELFF. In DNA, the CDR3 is TGTGCTAGTGGTGAGACGGTGAACACCGGGGAGCTGTTTTTT.